This entry describes one T cell receptor beta chain. V was pared by 1 base and J by 0 bases, with 13 bases between. Germline CDR1 and CDR2: SGHVS and FQNEAQ. There are 16 residues in the CDR3. This specimen belongs to a study of blood T cell repertoires in COVID-19. Study at large: COVID-19 samples collected from the United States, Italy and Spain covered acute and convalescent phases. The cDNA or gDNA used as material had been derived from T cells, B-cell-depleted T cells, or PBMCs.

Measured with immunoSEQ multiplex PCR; TCRdb has only the in-frame clones, and not every one. The data contain 250,000 or so clones, 75% to 90% of them singletons. The study recruited people aged about 18 to 95 years across approximately 25 US areas. Participant-reported clinical history was the basis for cohort assignment. This clonotype was sampled from a woman in her 30s with acute COVID-19. V is TRBV7-8 and J is TRBJ2-7; perhaps TRBD1 as D (6 bases). Sequenced sample: PBMCs or T cells enriched from blood (not recorded which). The CDR3 here is CASSLVSLQGSYEQYF. In DNA, the CDR3 is TGTGCCAGCAGCTTAGTGTCGCTACAGGGCTCCTACGAGCAGTACTTC.